This passage covers 3 T cell receptor beta chains from one sample sequenced in a study of cytomegalovirus exposure and HLA in healthy donors. Primers included in the PCR were 60 Vbeta and 13 Jbeta primers. This table comes from immunoSEQ multiplex PCR, and its TCRdb copy is limited to in-frame clones, with some not included. The sample yields fewer than 200,000 clones, approximately 86% seen once. The sequencing sample was made of PBMCs. The receptor set was obtained from a male donor in good health and CMV-seronegative.

The chain recombines TRBV2 with TRBJ2-2; the D is unclear. V was shortened by 7 bases and J by 0 bases, with 9 bases between the two germline ends. The CDR3 runs to 14 residues. Per germline, CDR1 SNHLY and CDR2 FYNNEI. In DNA form, the CDR3 reads TGTGCCAGCAAACAGCCGTCGAACACCGGGGAGCTGTTTTTT. This sequence encodes CASKQPSNTGELFF.

The rearrangement uses TRBV6-5 and TRBJ2-7; tentatively, D is TRBD1 (5 bases). V dropped 5 bases and J dropped 4 bases, with 12 bases sitting between them. From germline, CDR1 is MNHEY and CDR2 SVGAGI. The CDR3 runs to 13 residues. The CDR3 nucleotides are TGTGCCAGCAGTCCCACCTCAGGGTACGAGCAGTACTTC. It codes for CASSPTSGYEQYF.

Only one count was recorded for this clone. This sequence joins TRBV19 and TRBJ2-7; 7 bases are a match to TRBD1. The length of the CDR3 is 15 residues. In germline, CDR1 is LNHDA, CDR2 SQIVND (reference sequence). V shed 1 base and J 1 base; nucleotides not matched to a gene: 4. CDR3 sequence (DNA): TGTGCCAGTAGTATAGGTTTGGGACAGTCCTACGAGCAGTACTTC. It encodes CASSIGLGQSYEQYF.